The 7 T cell receptor beta chains listed next were all sequenced from one sample in a study of OX40 agonist ivuxolimab in advanced cancers. The table came from immunoSEQ multiplex PCR; TCRdb's copy has only in-frame clones and leaves some out. The sample contains fewer than 70,000 clones, 70% to 90% of which appear only once. The starting material was CD4+ or CD8+ T cells sorted from blood, obtained in a trial of the OX40 agonist ivuxolimab. These receptors all stem from an adult with an advanced solid tumor such as melanoma, head and neck, liver or kidney cancer.

The chain is built from TRBV5-1 and TRBJ2-1, with 15 nucleotides matching TRBD2. Germline V gene sequence: CDR1 SGHRS, CDR2 YFSETQ. The trim removed 3 bases at V and 7 bases at J, leaving 8 bases unmatched. This CDR3 has 17 residues. In nucleotides, the CDR3 is TGCGCCAGCAGCTCTTTGGGACTAGCGGGGGGCGGGAATGAGCAGTTCTTC. It yields the protein CASSSLGLAGGGNEQFF.

The chain has TRBV10-3 and TRBJ2-3; D possibly corresponds to TRBD2 (5 bases). V lost 6 bases, J lost 0 bases, and 10 bases lay in between. CDR1 and CDR2 (germline): ENHRY, SYGVKD. CDR3 size: 14 residues. This CDR3 reads CAIREGLSTDTQYF. Written as DNA, the CDR3 is TGTGCCATCAGAGAGGGTCTAAGCACAGATACGCAGTATTTT.

The V call is TRBV6-1, the J call TRBJ2-1, with 8 positions matching TRBD1. CDR3 length equals 16 residues. Germline CDR1 is MNHNS and CDR2 is SASEGT. With 2 bases clipped from V and 5 bases from J, the junction kept 8 bases outside the gene matches. The CDR3 loop is CASSERQGWGNNEQFF. The CDR3 region has the DNA TGTGCCAGCAGTGAAAGACAGGGGTGGGGAAACAATGAGCAGTTCTTC.

The chain carries TRBV9 and TRBJ1-6; D is perhaps TRBD1 (5 bases). CDR3 length: 15 residues. The germline CDR1 and CDR2 sequences are SGDLS and YYNGEE. V lost 0 bases to trimming and J lost 12 bases, with 16 bases between them. The CDR3 loop reads CASSVASQGELPLHF. CDR3 sequence (DNA): TGTGCCAGCAGCGTAGCCTCGCAGGGCGAACTACCCCTCCACTTT.

V usage is TRBV7-8 and J usage is TRBJ2-3, with a tentative D call TRBD1 (6 bases). This CDR3 has 17 amino acids. V dropped 1 base and J dropped 0 bases, with 14 bases sitting between them. Per germline, CDR1 SGHVS and CDR2 FQNEAQ. CDR3 DNA: TGTGCCAGCAGCTTAGGGGTCAGGGGATCGAGCACAGATACGCAGTATTTT. Protein sequence: CASSLGVRGSSTDTQYF.

The rearrangement uses TRBV6-6 and TRBJ1-5; no clear D gene. Germline CDR1 and CDR2: MNHNY and SVGAGI (reference sequence). This CDR3 has 14 residues. V lost 2 bases and J lost 6, with 11 bases in between. The CDR3 loop is CASSYGGEAQPQHF. DNA for the CDR3: TGTGCCAGCAGTTACGGTGGGGAGGCTCAGCCCCAGCATTTT.

V is TRBV27 and J is TRBJ1-2; D gene unclear. Germline V CDR1 and CDR2: MNHEY, SMNVEV (reference sequence). The CDR3 covers 14 residues. The V gene lost 7 bases and the J gene lost 2 bases, with 14 bases spanning the gap. This CDR3 is CASTPTRGNYGYTF. CDR3 bases: TGTGCCAGCACCCCTACCCGAGGGAACTATGGCTACACCTTC.